The 28 T cell receptor beta chains below were found in one sample sequenced in a study of T cell repertoires in cytomegalovirus infection. TCRdb re-called the reads with MiXCR, one entry per CDR3 protein. The table includes around 710,000 distinct CDR3 sequences, about 29% detected once. Antigen specificity for these receptors is unknown. The specimen was cultured CD8+ T cells from PBMCs, collected from culture after CMV antigen stimulation. These receptors all stem from a human donor in good health (CMV status not recorded). Some clones in this sample may be carry-over from other donors' samples.

The V gene is TRBV19, the J gene TRBJ1-1; weak D call: TRBD1 (5 bases). The ends were cut back, 7 bases at V and 7 bases at J, with 16 bases in the middle. The CDR3 is 13 amino acids. CDR1 and CDR2 (germline): LNHDA, SQIVND (reference sequence). The CDR3 DNA is TGTGCCAGTACCCAGACGGGGCGGAGTGAAGCTTTCTTT. It yields the protein CASTQTGRSEAFF.

This clonotype showed up many times. The V call is TRBV7-9, the J call TRBJ2-7; TRBD1 agrees at 7 bases. Germline lookup yields CDR1 SEHNR and CDR2 FQNEAQ (reference sequence). The CDR3 covers 14 residues. V lost 5 bases, J lost 1 base, and 5 bases stayed unmatched. CDR3 nucleotide sequence: TGTGCCAGCAGCCACCGGGACAGATCCTACGAGCAGTACGTC. Translating gives CASSHRDRSYEQYV.

The V gene is TRBV7-9, the J gene TRBJ1-5; 7 bases line up with TRBD1. The CDR3 has 16 amino acids. V trimming: 5 bases; J trimming: 3 bases; junction bases outside the gene matches: 10. The germline V gene encodes CDR1 SEHNR and CDR2 FQNEAQ (reference sequence). The CDR3 bases are TGTGCCAGCAGCGATCGGGACAGCGAAAACAATCAGCCCCAGCATTTT. This gives the protein CASSDRDSENNQPQHF.

This clonotype was seen only a few times. J is TRBJ1-2 and V is TRBV19; no clear D gene. This CDR3 is 12 amino acids long. The V gene lost 10 bases and the J gene lost 4 bases, with 13 bases spanning the gap. Germline V CDR1 and CDR2: LNHDA, SQIVND (reference sequence). The CDR3 sequence is CATRTDTYGYTF. The DNA of the CDR3 is TGTGCCACCCGGACGGATACCTATGGCTACACCTTC.

J is TRBJ2-1 and V is TRBV20-1; 12 nucleotides agree with TRBD2. Losses at the gene ends were 0 bases for V and 3 bases for J; bases not matched to a gene: 9. Germline CDR1 reads DFQATT; CDR2 reads SNEGSKA (reference sequence). CDR3 length equals 18 residues. The CDR3 region has the DNA TGCAGTGCTAGAGATATCGCGACTAGCGGGGGCCTCTACAATGAGCAGTTCTTC. This gives the protein CSARDIATSGGLYNEQFF.

This chain links TRBV2 with TRBJ1-1, with D unresolved. The CDR3 is 15 amino acids. Germline CDR1 SNHLY, CDR2 FYNNEI. Trimming removed 2 bases from V and 0 bases from J, with 10 bases in between. The CDR3, as DNA: TGTGCCAGCAGTGAATGGCGGACCATGAACACTGAAGCTTTCTTT. This sequence encodes CASSEWRTMNTEAFF.

This clonotype has a handful of counts. V usage is TRBV7-9 and J usage is TRBJ1-4; 11 nucleotides agree with TRBD1. This CDR3 spans 18 amino acids. Germline CDR1 reads SEHNR; CDR2 reads FQNEAQ (reference sequence). J gave up 5 bases and V 5 bases, and 13 bases lay outside the gene matches. The CDR3 bases are TGTGCCAGCAGCCCGCCCCGAATAGGACAGGGGGCAAATGAAAAACTGTTTTTT. Amino acid sequence: CASSPPRIGQGANEKLFF. Looking up the rest from reference TRBV7-9 and TRBJ1-4 gives the full variable domain: DTGVSQNPRHKITKRGQNVTFRCDPISEHNRLYWYRQTLGQGPEFLTYFQNEAQLEKSRLLSDRFSAERPKGSFSTLEIQRTEQGDSAMYLCASSPPRIGQGANEKLFFGSGTQLSVL.

This clonotype was counted ten times or more. The rearrangement joins TRBV6-1 to TRBJ1-1; 8 nucleotides agree with TRBD1. CDR3 length: 14 amino acids. Trimming took 7 bases from V and 1 from J; bases not matched to a gene: 5. Per germline, CDR1 MNHNS and CDR2 SASEGT. The CDR3 DNA reads as TGTGCCAGCATTCTCGGACAGGGGAACACTGAAGCTTTCTTT. This sequence encodes CASILGQGNTEAFF.

The chain has TRBV6-6 and TRBJ2-6; D is unclear. V was shortened by 0 bases and J by 0 bases, with 12 bases between the two germline ends. This CDR3 has 18 residues. Germline CDR1 and CDR2: MNHNY and SVGAGI (reference sequence). CDR3 in amino acids: CASSYSIFEDSGANVLTF. CDR3 nucleotides: TGTGCCAGCAGTTACTCGATTTTTGAAGACTCTGGGGCCAACGTCCTGACTTTC.

This sequence joins TRBV6-2 or TRBV6-3 and TRBJ2-3; D may be TRBD2 (6 bases). The CDR3 covers 18 residues. CDR1 is MNHEY and CDR2 is SVGEGT in the germline V gene. V lost 2 bases, J lost 5 bases, and 23 bases lay in between. The CDR3 here is CASSYPPLGLKVGDTQYF. The CDR3 nucleotides read TGTGCCAGCAGTTACCCACCCCTGGGACTTAAAGTGGGAGATACGCAGTATTTT.

The chain is built from TRBV6-5 and TRBJ2-2; D is undetermined. CDR3 length equals 15 residues. Germline CDR1 is MNHEY and CDR2 is SVGAGI. V was pared by 2 bases and J by 4 bases, with 11 bases between. This chain's CDR3 is CASSYDRPGTGELFF. The CDR3 DNA reads as TGTGCCAGCAGTTACGACCGACCGGGCACCGGGGAGCTGTTTTTT.

This clonotype was picked up a small number of times. The chain carries TRBV7-9 and TRBJ1-1, with 7 positions matching TRBD1. CDR1 and CDR2 from the germline V gene are SEHNR and FQNEAQ (reference sequence). Trimming removed 5 bases from V and 7 bases from J; junction bases left unmatched: 7. This CDR3 comprises 13 residues. The CDR3 bases are TGTGCCAGCAGCCTGAGGGGGCGCGGTGAAGCTTTCTTT. This encodes CASSLRGRGEAFF.

The CDR3 is CASSYSRVSGELFF. In DNA form, the CDR3 reads TGTGCCAGCAGTTACTCCAGGGTCTCCGGGGAGCTGTTTTTT. The chain is built from TRBV6-2 or TRBV6-3 and TRBJ2-2, with D possibly matching TRBD1 (5 bases). The CDR3 extends over 14 amino acids. V was cut by 0 bases and J by 6 bases, with 8 bases left in between. CDR1 is MNHEY and CDR2 is SVGEGT in the germline V gene.

This clonotype appeared many times. The chain employs TRBV6-1 and TRBJ2-1, with 7 bases aligning to TRBD1. The germline V gene encodes CDR1 MNHNS and CDR2 SASEGT. There are 14 residues in the CDR3. V lost 6 bases and J lost 7; bases outside the gene matches: 9. The CDR3 DNA reads as TGTGCCAGCAGCTTGACAGGGACGGGGAATGAGCAGTTCTTC. Translating it yields CASSLTGTGNEQFF.

The chain combines TRBV4-1 with TRBJ2-7; D is possibly TRBD1 (5 bases). This CDR3 has 14 residues. Trimming left V 5 bases short and J 3 bases short, with 14 bases between. Germline V lookup: CDR1 MGHRA, CDR2 YSYEKL. CDR3 sequence (DNA): TGCGCCAGCAGCAGCACAATTGACAGCTACGAGCAGTACGTC. Its protein is CASSSTIDSYEQYV.

The V and J genes are TRBV27 and TRBJ1-2, with D perhaps matching TRBD1 (5 bases). Germline CDR1 is MNHEY and CDR2 is SMNVEV (reference sequence). The CDR3 totals 12 residues. Trimming pared 6 bases from V and 5 bases from J, leaving 10 bases between. The CDR3: CASRQESYGYTF. CDR3 nucleotide sequence: TGTGCCAGCAGACAGGAAAGTTATGGCTACACCTTC.

The chain uses TRBV7-6 and TRBJ2-1; D is possibly TRBD2 (5 bases). The V gene lost 5 bases and the J gene lost 6 bases, with 17 bases spanning the gap. This CDR3 comprises 15 residues. Germline V CDR1 and CDR2: SGHVS, FNYEAQ. Here the CDR3 DNA reads TGTGCCAGCAGCCAAATCGAGGGTCCTGGCAATGAGCAGTTCTTC. This encodes CASSQIEGPGNEQFF.

This clonotype was counted a single time. A single base separates this from a much larger clone, so it may be a read error. The chain recombines TRBV7-6 with TRBJ2-1; 11 bases are shared with TRBD1. Per the germline V gene, CDR1 is SGHVS and CDR2 is FNYEAQ. The CDR3 extends over 15 amino acids. The CDR3 DNA reads as TGTGCCAGCAGCCCGGGACAGGGGGTGCACAATGAGCGGTTCTTC. This gives the protein CASSPGQGVHNERFF.

At least ten counts were recorded for this clonotype. The J gene is TRBJ1-4, the V gene TRBV7-6, with D possibly TRBD1 on 6 matching bases. Germline V gives CDR1 SGHVS, CDR2 FNYEAQ. This CDR3 region has 16 residues. Trimming took off 5 bases at V and 0 bases at J, with 13 bases between the two ends. In DNA, the CDR3 is TGTGCCAGCAGCCACGATAGACAGGCAACTAATGAAAAACTGTTTTTT. Translated: CASSHDRQATNEKLFF.

The chain carries TRBV10-3 and TRBJ1-2; 9 bases match TRBD1. V gave up 6 bases and J gave up 3 bases; unmatched junction bases: 8. Germline CDR1 is ENHRY and CDR2 is SYGVKD. The CDR3 is 15 residues long. The CDR3 DNA sequence: TGTGCCATCAGGGATTCCCGGGACAGGGACTATGGCTACACCTTC. Residues: CAIRDSRDRDYGYTF.

The chain couples TRBV6-2 or TRBV6-3 to TRBJ2-2; D perhaps matches TRBD2 (5 bases). CDR1 is MNHEY, CDR2 SVGEGT, per germline. The CDR3 contains 14 residues. V shed 0 bases and J shed 7 bases, with 9 bases lying between them. Written as DNA, the CDR3 is TGTGCCAGCAGTTACTCAGCGGATATCGGGGAGCTGTTTTTT. It translates to CASSYSADIGELFF.

The chain employs TRBV19 and TRBJ1-2; unclear D gene. This CDR3 contains 14 residues. Trimming shortened V by 6 bases and J by 3 bases, and 14 bases separated the two germline ends. The germline CDR1 and CDR2 sequences are LNHDA and SQIVND (reference sequence). Here the CDR3 reads CASRVPGYYYGYTF. The CDR3 DNA is TGTGCCAGTAGGGTTCCGGGTTACTACTATGGCTACACCTTC.

This clonotype was seen a few times. V and J are TRBV4-1 and TRBJ2-3, with 10 bases aligning to TRBD2. Germline values: CDR1 MGHRA, CDR2 YSYEKL. The V segment lost 4 bases and the J segment 4 bases; nucleotides outside the gene matches: 5. The CDR3 is made up of 15 amino acids. CDR3 sequence (DNA): TGCGCCAGCAGCCCTGGGACTAGCGTATCAGATACGCAGTATTTT. This encodes CASSPGTSVSDTQYF.

This clonotype was detected many times. This rearrangement joins TRBV29-1 to TRBJ1-5, with D possibly TRBD1 on 5 matching bases. CDR1 SQVTM and CDR2 ANQGSEA come from the germline V gene. The CDR3 spans 13 residues. V was trimmed by 6 bases and J by 1 base, leaving 10 bases between them. This CDR3 is CSVRRDSNQPQHF. Here the CDR3 DNA reads TGCAGCGTCCGCCGGGACAGCAATCAGCCCCAGCATTTT.

This clonotype was counted only a few times. The chain uses TRBV15 and TRBJ2-3; 13 nucleotides agree with TRBD2. The germline V gene has CDR1 LNHNV and CDR2 YYDKDF (reference sequence). The CDR3 runs 17 residues. V lost 2 bases to trimming and J lost 4 bases; unmatched junction nucleotides: 6. The CDR3 DNA is TGTGCCACCAGCAGACTAACACTAGCGGGGGGGGCAGATACGCAGTATTTT. It codes for CATSRLTLAGGADTQYF.

This chain connects TRBV12-3 or TRBV12-4 to TRBJ2-5; no definite D call. This CDR3 comprises 15 residues. V dropped 5 bases and J dropped 1 base, with 14 bases sitting between them. CDR3 nucleotides: TGTGCCAGCAGTCCCGAAGACTCTGCCCAAGAGACCCAGTACTTC. Protein product: CASSPEDSAQETQYF.

This clonotype has only a few counts. J is TRBJ1-2 and V is TRBV5-1; tentatively, D is TRBD1 (5 bases). Germline V gives CDR1 SGHRS, CDR2 YFSETQ. The V end lost 0 bases, the J end lost 4 bases, and 13 bases lay between the germline ends. The CDR3 covers 15 residues. The CDR3 loop is CASSLESPQGYGYTF. CDR3 bases: TGCGCCAGCAGCTTGGAATCCCCCCAGGGCTATGGCTACACCTTC.

The V and J genes are TRBV27 and TRBJ2-2; the D gene is possibly TRBD2 (6 bases). This CDR3 has 15 amino acids. Germline CDR1 and CDR2: MNHEY and SMNVEV (reference sequence). V was shortened by 3 bases and J by 1 base, with 9 bases between the two germline ends. Written as DNA, the CDR3 is TGTGCCAGCAGTTTTAGGGGAGGGAACACCGGGGAGCTGTTTTTT. Translation: CASSFRGGNTGELFF.